These 20 T cell receptor beta chains originate from one sample sequenced in a study of cytomegalovirus exposure and HLA in healthy donors. Use of 60 Vbeta and 13 Jbeta primers characterized the PCR. TCRdb's table, derived via immunoSEQ multiplex PCR, lists solely in-frame clones and lacks some. Among just over 150,000 clones, roughly 80% were seen once, and the ten largest hold about 1.5%. Sequencing input: PBMCs. The source is a woman younger than 45 in good health and CMV-seronegative.

V and J are TRBV5-4 and TRBJ2-7, with 10 nucleotides matching TRBD1. V dropped 2 bases and J dropped 3; count of bases not matched to a gene: 11. The CDR3 is 17 residues long. Germline lookup yields CDR1 SGHNT and CDR2 YYREEE (reference sequence). DNA for the CDR3: TGTGCCAGCAGCTTTGGAGGGGGCGGGACAGGGGTCTACGAGCAGTACTTC. It yields the protein CASSFGGGGTGVYEQYF.

The rearrangement joins TRBV5-6 to TRBJ2-2; 10 bases map to TRBD1. The ends lost 5 bases at V and 6 bases at J; junction bases unmatched: 10. This CDR3 is built from 16 residues. The germline V gene has CDR1 SGHDT and CDR2 YYEEEE. This CDR3 is CASSWGQGNWAGELFF. In nucleotides, the CDR3 is TGTGCCAGCAGTTGGGGACAGGGGAATTGGGCCGGGGAGCTGTTTTTT.

This clone has only a few counts. This chain joins TRBV5-4 and TRBJ1-1; no firm D call. CDR1 and CDR2 (germline): SGHNT, YYREEE (reference sequence). V dropped 4 bases and J dropped 2 bases, with 15 bases sitting between them. The CDR3 is 15 residues long. As DNA, the CDR3 is TGTGCCAGCAGCCTGGACCCATTAGATAACACTGAAGCTTTCTTT. This gives the protein CASSLDPLDNTEAFF. Complete variable domain (other parts from reference TRBV5-4 and TRBJ1-1): ETGVTQSPTHLIKTRGQQVTLRCSSQSGHNTVSWYQQALGQGPQFIFQYYREEENGRGNFPPRFSGLQFPNYSSELNVNALELDDSALYLCASSLDPLDNTEAFFGQGTRLTVV.

This chain uses TRBV15 with TRBJ1-4, with D possibly TRBD1 on 5 matching bases. The CDR3 extends over 13 amino acids. From germline, CDR1 is LNHNV and CDR2 YYDKDF (reference sequence). Trimming took off 5 bases at V and 4 bases at J, with 8 bases between the two ends. CDR3 residues: CATSPGVNEKLFF. The CDR3 DNA sequence: TGTGCCACCAGCCCGGGGGTTAATGAAAAACTGTTTTTT.

V usage is TRBV29-1 and J usage is TRBJ1-5, with D possibly matching TRBD1 (5 bases). Looked up from germline, CDR1 is SQVTM and CDR2 is ANQGSEA. The V and J ends lost 7 bases and 1 base respectively, with 17 bases between them. CDR3 size: 15 residues. CDR3 sequence: CSASGGGGSNQPQHF. The CDR3 DNA follows: TGCAGCGCCTCGGGGGGGGGAGGGAGCAATCAGCCCCAGCATTTT.

The V call is TRBV14, the J call TRBJ1-2, with D uncertain. The CDR3 consists of 13 residues. Trimming took off 4 bases at V and 4 bases at J, with 10 bases between the two ends. Per germline, CDR1 SGHDN and CDR2 FVKESK. The CDR3 is CASSRAHRYGYTF. CDR3 nucleotides: TGTGCCAGCAGCCGAGCTCACCGCTATGGCTACACCTTC.

The chain joins TRBV5-1 to TRBJ2-7; D is ambiguous. V lost 6 bases and J lost 1, with 11 bases in between. This CDR3 spans 13 amino acids. The germline V gene encodes CDR1 SGHRS and CDR2 YFSETQ. The DNA of the CDR3 is TGCGCCAGCAATGAGGATTTATCCTACGAGCAGTACTTC. Protein product: CASNEDLSYEQYF.

V gene TRBV30 combines with J gene TRBJ2-2; a possible D gene is TRBD1 (5 bases). In germline, CDR1 is GTSNPN, CDR2 SVGIG (reference sequence). V was cut by 3 bases and J by 0 bases, with 5 bases left in between. The CDR3 loop spans 13 amino acids. CDR3 loop: CAWRTANTGELFF. As DNA, the CDR3 is TGTGCCTGGAGGACAGCGAACACCGGGGAGCTGTTTTTT.

The CDR3: CASSLLGLLHEQYF. In DNA form, the CDR3 reads TGTGCCAGCAGCCTGCTAGGATTGTTGCACGAGCAGTACTTC. V usage is TRBV7-9 and J usage is TRBJ2-7; D not resolved. V dropped 5 bases and J dropped 5 bases, with 16 bases sitting between them. Looked up from germline, CDR1 is SEHNR and CDR2 is FQNEAQ (reference sequence). The CDR3 is 14 amino acids.

This chain connects TRBV6-1 to TRBJ1-2; 7 bases align to TRBD1. V shed 5 bases and J 5 bases; nucleotides not matched to a gene: 11. Germline CDR1 reads MNHNS; CDR2 reads SASEGT. CDR3 length: 15 residues. The CDR3 DNA sequence: TGTGCCAGCAGTAGCGGAAAGACAGGGAATTATGGCTACACCTTC. It translates to CASSSGKTGNYGYTF.

This chain connects TRBV5-1 to TRBJ1-1; D gene ambiguous. Trimming took off 1 base at V and 7 bases at J, with 5 bases between the two ends. Germline assignment: CDR1 SGHRS and CDR2 YFSETQ. The CDR3 has 11 amino acids. CDR3 nucleotides: TGCGCCAGCAGCTTGTACGGTGAAGCTTTCTTT. Protein product: CASSLYGEAFF. The variable domain in full, with the rest retrieved from reference TRBV5-1 and TRBJ1-1, is KAGVTQTPRYLIKTRGQQVTLSCSPISGHRSVSWYQQTPGQGLQFLFEYFSETQRNKGNFPGRFSGRQFSNSRSEMNVSTLELGDSALYLCASSLYGEAFFGQGTRLTVV.

Note on this clone: Other DNA sequences of this sample code for an identical CDR3. The J gene is TRBJ1-1, the V gene TRBV10-3; 7 bases match TRBD1. V shed 6 bases, J shed 2 bases, and the junction held 9 bases outside the gene matches. The CDR3 is 15 residues long. The germline V gene encodes CDR1 ENHRY and CDR2 SYGVKD. The CDR3 DNA reads TGTGCCATCAGCGAAACCAGACAGGGAAACACTGAAGCTTTCTTT. Protein product: CAISETRQGNTEAFF.

The chain employs TRBV11-1 and TRBJ2-3; perhaps TRBD2 as D (5 bases). The germline V and J ends were trimmed by 7 bases and 8 bases, with 22 bases remaining between them. In germline, CDR1 is SGHAT, CDR2 FQDESV (reference sequence). This CDR3 contains 15 residues. CDR3 protein: CASTPRVLEGTTQYF. In nucleotides, the CDR3 is TGTGCCAGCACCCCACGCGTACTAGAAGGAACTACGCAGTATTTT. The whole variable domain, remainder taken from reference TRBV11-1 and TRBJ2-3, is EAEVAQSPRYKITEKSQAVAFWCDPISGHATLYWYRQILGQGPELLVQFQDESVVDDSQLPKDRFSAERLKGVDSTLKIQPAELGDSAMYLCASTPRVLEGTTQYFGPGTRLTVL.

The gene calls are TRBV7-9 and TRBJ1-6; D is possibly TRBD1 (6 bases). This CDR3 contains 13 residues. The V end was cut by 8 bases, the J end by 6 bases, with 11 bases between. Looked up from germline, CDR1 is SEHNR and CDR2 is FQNEAQ (reference sequence). CDR3 sequence reads: CASVTGSNSPLHF. The CDR3, as DNA: TGTGCCAGCGTGACAGGCAGTAATTCACCCCTCCACTTT.

The CDR3 sequence is CASSLGQNYNEQFF. The CDR3 coding sequence is TGCGCCAGCAGCCTCGGACAGAACTACAATGAGCAGTTCTTC. The rearrangement joins TRBV5-1 to TRBJ2-1, with D tentatively TRBD1 (6 bases). Germline V gene sequence: CDR1 SGHRS, CDR2 YFSETQ. This CDR3 is built from 14 residues. The V gene lost 4 bases and the J gene lost 3 bases, with 11 bases spanning the gap.

The V gene is TRBV19, the J gene TRBJ2-7; 9 bases map to TRBD1. V was pared by 6 bases and J by 6 bases, with 9 bases of the junction left unmatched. Germline CDR1 reads LNHDA; CDR2 reads SQIVND (reference sequence). This CDR3 region has 14 residues. The CDR3 here is CASSRDRERGEQYF. In DNA, the CDR3 is TGTGCCAGTAGCCGGGACAGGGAAAGGGGCGAGCAGTACTTC. The full variable domain, with the rest looked up from reference TRBV19 and TRBJ2-7, is DGGITQSPKYLFRKEGQNVTLSCEQNLNHDAMYWYRQDPGQGLRLIYYSQIVNDFQKGDIAEGYSVSREKKESFPLTVTSAQKNPTAFYLCASSRDRERGEQYFGPGTRLTVT.

The chain uses TRBV29-1 and TRBJ1-2; D remains ambiguous. CDR1 and CDR2 (germline): SQVTM, ANQGSEA. V lost 5 bases, J lost 3 bases, and 16 bases lay in between. The CDR3 spans 14 residues. In nucleotides, the CDR3 is TGCAGCGTTACTCGTTTTGGTGTCGACTATGGCTACACCTTC. It translates to CSVTRFGVDYGYTF.

This clone has more than one count but fewer than ten. V and J are TRBV6-6 and TRBJ1-5; D not resolved. CDR1 MNHNY and CDR2 SVGAGI come from the germline V gene (reference sequence). V was pared by 5 bases and J by 4 bases, with 15 bases between. The CDR3 covers 15 residues. In DNA form, the CDR3 reads TGTGCCAGCAGTCCCTTGGAGCTCCGGAATCAGCCCCAGCATTTT. This gives the protein CASSPLELRNQPQHF.

The chain recombines TRBV7-9 with TRBJ1-4; TRBD1 agrees at 8 bases. With 7 bases clipped from V and 7 bases from J, the junction kept 8 bases outside the gene matches. The CDR3 is made up of 14 amino acids. The germline gives CDR1 SEHNR, CDR2 FQNEAQ (reference sequence). The CDR3: CASTYRGGAEKLFF. The CDR3 nucleotides are TGTGCCAGCACCTACAGGGGGGGTGCTGAAAAACTGTTTTTT. The full variable domain, completed using reference TRBV7-9 and TRBJ1-4, is DTGVSQNPRHKITKRGQNVTFRCDPISEHNRLYWYRQTLGQGPEFLTYFQNEAQLEKSRLLSDRFSAERPKGSFSTLEIQRTEQGDSAMYLCASTYRGGAEKLFFGSGTQLSVL.

This clone came up many times. The chain carries TRBV7-2 and TRBJ1-2; TRBD1 matches 8 bases. V trimming: 1 base; J trimming: 5 bases; junction bases outside the gene matches: 6. Per the germline V gene, CDR1 is SGHTA and CDR2 is FQGNSA. The CDR3 spans 15 residues. This CDR3 reads CASSLGQGWLYGYTF. The CDR3 DNA follows: TGTGCCAGCAGCTTAGGACAGGGGTGGTTGTATGGCTACACCTTC.